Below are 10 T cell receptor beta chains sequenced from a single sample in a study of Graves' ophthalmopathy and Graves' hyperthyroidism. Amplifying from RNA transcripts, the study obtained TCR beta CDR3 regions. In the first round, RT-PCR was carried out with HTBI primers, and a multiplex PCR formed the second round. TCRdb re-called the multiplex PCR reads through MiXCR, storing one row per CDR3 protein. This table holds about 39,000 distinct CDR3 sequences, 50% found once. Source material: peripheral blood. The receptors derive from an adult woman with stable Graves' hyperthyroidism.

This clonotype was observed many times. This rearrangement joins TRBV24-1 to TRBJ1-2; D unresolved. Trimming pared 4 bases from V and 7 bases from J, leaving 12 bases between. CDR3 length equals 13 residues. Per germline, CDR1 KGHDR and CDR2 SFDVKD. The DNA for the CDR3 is TGTGCCACCAGTGACCTTAAGGCGCCTGGCTACACCTTC. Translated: CATSDLKAPGYTF.

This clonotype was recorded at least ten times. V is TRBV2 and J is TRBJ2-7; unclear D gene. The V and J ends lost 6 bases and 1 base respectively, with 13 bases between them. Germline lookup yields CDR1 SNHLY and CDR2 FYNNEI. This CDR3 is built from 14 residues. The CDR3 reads CASSDSVGSYEQYF. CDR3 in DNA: TGTGCCAGCAGCGATTCGGTGGGGTCCTACGAGCAGTACTTC.

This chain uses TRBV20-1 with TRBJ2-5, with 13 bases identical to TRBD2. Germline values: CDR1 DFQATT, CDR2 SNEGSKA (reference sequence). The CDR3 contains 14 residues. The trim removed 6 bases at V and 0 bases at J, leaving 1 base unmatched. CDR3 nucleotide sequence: TGCAGTGCAGGGACTAGCGGGAACCAAGAGACCCAGTACTTC. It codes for CSAGTSGNQETQYF.

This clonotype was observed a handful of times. CDR3 sequence: CASSQDQGTGRNEQYF. CDR3 nucleotides: TGCGCCAGCAGCCAAGATCAGGGGACAGGGCGGAACGAGCAGTACTTC. V and J are TRBV4-1 and TRBJ2-7, with 9 nucleotides matching TRBD1. The germline gives CDR1 MGHRA, CDR2 YSYEKL. CDR3 length: 16 amino acids. J gave up 5 bases and V 0 bases, and 8 bases lay outside the gene matches.

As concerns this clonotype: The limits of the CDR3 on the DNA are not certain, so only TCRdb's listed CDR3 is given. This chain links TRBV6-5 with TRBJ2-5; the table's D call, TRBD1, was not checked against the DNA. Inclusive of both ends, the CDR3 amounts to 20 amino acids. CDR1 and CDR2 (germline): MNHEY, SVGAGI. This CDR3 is CASSKTDAEKLFFGSETQYF.

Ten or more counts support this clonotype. The CDR3 here is CASSVKTGTLGETQYF. CDR3 DNA sequence: TGTGCCAGCAGCGTAAAAACGGGGACTTTAGGAGAGACCCAGTACTTC. V and J are TRBV9 and TRBJ2-5; D perhaps matches TRBD2 (6 bases). In germline, CDR1 is SGDLS, CDR2 YYNGEE. Trimming removed 1 base from V and 4 bases from J, with 17 bases in between. This CDR3 has 16 amino acids.

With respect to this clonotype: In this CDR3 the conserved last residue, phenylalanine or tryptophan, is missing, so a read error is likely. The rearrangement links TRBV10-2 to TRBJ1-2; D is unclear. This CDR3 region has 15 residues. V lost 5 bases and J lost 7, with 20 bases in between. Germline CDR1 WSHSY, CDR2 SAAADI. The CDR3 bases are TGCGCCAGCAGTTACGTGGGGAGAGGGCCTCTTGGCTACACCTCC. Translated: CASSYVGRGPLGYTS.

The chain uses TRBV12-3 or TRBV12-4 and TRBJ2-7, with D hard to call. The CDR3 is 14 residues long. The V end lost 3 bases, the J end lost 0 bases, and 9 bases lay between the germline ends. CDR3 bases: TGTGCCAGCAGTTTCGGATCGAGCTCCTACGAGCAGTACTTC. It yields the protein CASSFGSSSYEQYF.

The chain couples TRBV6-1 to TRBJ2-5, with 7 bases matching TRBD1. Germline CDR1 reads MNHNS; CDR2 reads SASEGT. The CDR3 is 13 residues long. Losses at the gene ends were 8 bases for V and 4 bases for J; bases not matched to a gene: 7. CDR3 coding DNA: TGTGCCAGCGGGCAGGGGGATAGAGAGACCCAGTACTTC. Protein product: CASGQGDRETQYF.

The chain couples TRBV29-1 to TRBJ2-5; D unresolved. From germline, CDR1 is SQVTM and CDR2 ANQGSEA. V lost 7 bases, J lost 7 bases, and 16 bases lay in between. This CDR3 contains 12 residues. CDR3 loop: CSARLEIGTQYF. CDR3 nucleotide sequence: TGCAGCGCCCGGCTAGAAATCGGGACCCAGTACTTC. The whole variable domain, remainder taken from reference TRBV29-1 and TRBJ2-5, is SAVISQKPSRDICQRGTSLTIQCQVDSQVTMMFWYRQQPGQSLTLIATANQGSEATYESGFVIDKFPISRPNLTFSTLTVSNMSPEDSSIYLCSARLEIGTQYFGPGTRLLVL.